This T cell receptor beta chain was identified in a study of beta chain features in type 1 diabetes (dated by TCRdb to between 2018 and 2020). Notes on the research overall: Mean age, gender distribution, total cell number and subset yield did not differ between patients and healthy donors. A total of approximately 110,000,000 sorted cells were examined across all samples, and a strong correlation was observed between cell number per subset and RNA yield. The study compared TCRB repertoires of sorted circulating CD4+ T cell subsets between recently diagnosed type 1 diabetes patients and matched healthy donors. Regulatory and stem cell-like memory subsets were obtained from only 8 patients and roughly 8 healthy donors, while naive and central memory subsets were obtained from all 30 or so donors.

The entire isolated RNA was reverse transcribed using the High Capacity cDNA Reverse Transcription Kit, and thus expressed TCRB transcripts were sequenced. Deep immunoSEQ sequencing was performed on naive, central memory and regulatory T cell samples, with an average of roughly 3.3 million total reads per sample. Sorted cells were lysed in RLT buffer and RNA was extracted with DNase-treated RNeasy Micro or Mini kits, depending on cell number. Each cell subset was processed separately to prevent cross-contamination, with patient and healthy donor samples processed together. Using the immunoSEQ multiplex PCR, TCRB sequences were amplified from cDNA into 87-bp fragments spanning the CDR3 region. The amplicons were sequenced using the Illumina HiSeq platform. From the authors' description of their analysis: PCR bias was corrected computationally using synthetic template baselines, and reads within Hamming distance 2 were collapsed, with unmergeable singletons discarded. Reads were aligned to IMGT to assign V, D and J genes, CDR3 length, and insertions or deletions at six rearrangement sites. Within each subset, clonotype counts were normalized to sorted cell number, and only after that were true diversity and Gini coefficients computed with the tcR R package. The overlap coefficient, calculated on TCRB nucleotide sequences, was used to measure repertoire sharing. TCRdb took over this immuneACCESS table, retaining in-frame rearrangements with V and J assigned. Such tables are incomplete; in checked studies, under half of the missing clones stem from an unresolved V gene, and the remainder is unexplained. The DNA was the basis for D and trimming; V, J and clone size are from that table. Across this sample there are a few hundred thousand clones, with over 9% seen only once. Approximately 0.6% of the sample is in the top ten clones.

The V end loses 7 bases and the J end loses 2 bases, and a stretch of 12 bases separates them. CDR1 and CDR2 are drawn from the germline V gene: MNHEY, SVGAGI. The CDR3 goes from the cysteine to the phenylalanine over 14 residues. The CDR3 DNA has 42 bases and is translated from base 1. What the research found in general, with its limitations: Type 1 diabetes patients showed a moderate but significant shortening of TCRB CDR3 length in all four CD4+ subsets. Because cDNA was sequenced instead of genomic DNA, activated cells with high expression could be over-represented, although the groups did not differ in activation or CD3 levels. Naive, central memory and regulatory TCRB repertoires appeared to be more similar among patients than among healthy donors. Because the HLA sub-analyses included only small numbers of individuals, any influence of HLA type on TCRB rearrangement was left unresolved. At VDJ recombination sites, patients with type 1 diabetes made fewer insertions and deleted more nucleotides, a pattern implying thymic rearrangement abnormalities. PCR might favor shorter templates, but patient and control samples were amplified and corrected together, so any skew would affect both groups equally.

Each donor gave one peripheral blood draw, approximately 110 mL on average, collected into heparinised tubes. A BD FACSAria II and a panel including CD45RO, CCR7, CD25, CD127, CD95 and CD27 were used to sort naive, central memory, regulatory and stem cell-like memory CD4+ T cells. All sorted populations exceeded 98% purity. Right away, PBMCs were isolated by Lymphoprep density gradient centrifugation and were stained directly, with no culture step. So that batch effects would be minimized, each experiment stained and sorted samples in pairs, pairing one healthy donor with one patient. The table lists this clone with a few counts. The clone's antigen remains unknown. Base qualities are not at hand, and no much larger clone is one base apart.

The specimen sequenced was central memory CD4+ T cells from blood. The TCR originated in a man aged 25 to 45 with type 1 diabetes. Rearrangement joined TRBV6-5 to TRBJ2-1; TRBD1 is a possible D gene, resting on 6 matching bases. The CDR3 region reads CASNKGVTYNEQFF. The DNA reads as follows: TGTGCCAGCAACAAGGGGGTTACCTACAATGAGCAGTTCTTC.